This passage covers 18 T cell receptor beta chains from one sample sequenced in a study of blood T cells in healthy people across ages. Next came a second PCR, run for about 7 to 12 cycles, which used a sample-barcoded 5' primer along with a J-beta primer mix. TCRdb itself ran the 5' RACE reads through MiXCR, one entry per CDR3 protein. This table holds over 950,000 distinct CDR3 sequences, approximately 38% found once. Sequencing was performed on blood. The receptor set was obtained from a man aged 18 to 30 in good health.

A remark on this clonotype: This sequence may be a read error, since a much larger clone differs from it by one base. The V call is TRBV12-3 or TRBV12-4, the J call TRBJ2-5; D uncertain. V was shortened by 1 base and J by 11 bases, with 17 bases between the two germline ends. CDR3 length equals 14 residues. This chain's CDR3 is CASSLGAFSNEQYF. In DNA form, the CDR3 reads TGTGCCAGCAGTTTAGGGGCCTTTTCCAATGAGCAGTACTTC.

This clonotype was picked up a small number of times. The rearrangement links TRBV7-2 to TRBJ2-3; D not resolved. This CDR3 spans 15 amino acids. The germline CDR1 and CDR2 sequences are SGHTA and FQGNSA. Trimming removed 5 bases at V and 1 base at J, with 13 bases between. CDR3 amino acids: CASSPPGFGTDTQYF. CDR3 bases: TGTGCCAGCAGCCCTCCAGGTTTTGGCACAGATACGCAGTATTTT. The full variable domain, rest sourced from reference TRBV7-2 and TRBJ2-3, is GAGVSQSPSNKVTEKGKDVELRCDPISGHTALYWYRQSLGQGLEFLIYFQGNSAPDKSGLPSDRFSAERTGGSVSTLTIQRTQQEDSAVYLCASSPPGFGTDTQYFGPGTRLTVL.

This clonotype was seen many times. CDR3 sequence: CASSLEGFGEQYF. CDR3 DNA: TGCGCCAGCAGCTTGGAGGGTTTCGGCGAGCAGTACTTC. This chain links TRBV5-1 with TRBJ2-7; D unresolved. Trimming removed 0 bases from V and 6 bases from J, with 10 bases in between. Germline lookup yields CDR1 SGHRS and CDR2 YFSETQ. CDR3 length: 13 residues. The full variable domain, rest sourced from reference TRBV5-1 and TRBJ2-7, is KAGVTQTPRYLIKTRGQQVTLSCSPISGHRSVSWYQQTPGQGLQFLFEYFSETQRNKGNFPGRFSGRQFSNSRSEMNVSTLELGDSALYLCASSLEGFGEQYFGPGTRLTVT.

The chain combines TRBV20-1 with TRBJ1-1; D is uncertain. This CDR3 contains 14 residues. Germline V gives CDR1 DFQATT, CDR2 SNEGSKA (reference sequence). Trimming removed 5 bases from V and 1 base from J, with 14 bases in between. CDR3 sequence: CSAWRRAGNTEAFF. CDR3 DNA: TGCAGTGCTTGGCGGCGGGCAGGGAACACTGAAGCTTTCTTT.

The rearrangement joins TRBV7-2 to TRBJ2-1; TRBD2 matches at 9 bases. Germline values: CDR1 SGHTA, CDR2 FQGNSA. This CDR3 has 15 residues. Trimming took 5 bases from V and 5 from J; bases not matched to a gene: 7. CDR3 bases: TGTGCCAGCAGCCCTCCGGGACTAGCCGACAATGAGCAGTTCTTC. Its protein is CASSPPGLADNEQFF.

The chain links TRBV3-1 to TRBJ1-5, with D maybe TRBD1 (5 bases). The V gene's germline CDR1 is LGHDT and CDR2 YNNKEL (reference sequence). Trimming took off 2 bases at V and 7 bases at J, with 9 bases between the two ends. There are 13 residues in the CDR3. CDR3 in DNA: TGTGCCAGCAGCCAAACCGGGGCGCAGCCCCAGCATTTT. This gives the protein CASSQTGAQPQHF.

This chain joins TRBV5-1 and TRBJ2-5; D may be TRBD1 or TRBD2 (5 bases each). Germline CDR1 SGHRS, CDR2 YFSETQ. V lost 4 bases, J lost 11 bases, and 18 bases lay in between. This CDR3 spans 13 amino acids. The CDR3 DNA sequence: TGCGCCAGCAGCCGGGACGCTTACAATGAGCAGTACTTC. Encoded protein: CASSRDAYNEQYF.

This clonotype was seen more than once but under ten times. CDR3: CSARRRQGINQPQHF. DNA of the CDR3: TGCAGTGCTAGGCGGAGGCAGGGAATCAATCAGCCCCAGCATTTT. The V and J genes are TRBV20-1 and TRBJ1-5; tentative D call: TRBD1 (5 bases). There are 15 residues in the CDR3. The ends were cut back, 3 bases at V and 3 bases at J, with 15 bases in the middle. From germline, CDR1 is DFQATT and CDR2 SNEGSKA (reference sequence).

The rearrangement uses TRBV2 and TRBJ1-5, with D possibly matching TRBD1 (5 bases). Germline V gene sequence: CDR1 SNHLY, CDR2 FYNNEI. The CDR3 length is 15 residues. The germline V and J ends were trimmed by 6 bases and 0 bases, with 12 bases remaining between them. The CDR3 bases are TGTGCCAGCAGCCAACGGGGACGTAGCAATCAGCCCCAGCATTTT. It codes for CASSQRGRSNQPQHF.

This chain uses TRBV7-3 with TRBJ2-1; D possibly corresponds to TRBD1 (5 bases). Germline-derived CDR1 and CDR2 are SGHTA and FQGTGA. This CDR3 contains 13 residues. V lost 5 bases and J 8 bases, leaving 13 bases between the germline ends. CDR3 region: CASSPFWGDEQFF. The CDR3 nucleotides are TGTGCCAGCAGCCCATTTTGGGGCGATGAGCAGTTCTTC.

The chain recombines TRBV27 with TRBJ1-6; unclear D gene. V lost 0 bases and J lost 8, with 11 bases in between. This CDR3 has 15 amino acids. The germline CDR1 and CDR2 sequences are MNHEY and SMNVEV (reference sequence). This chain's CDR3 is CASSLSLFVYSPLHF. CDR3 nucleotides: TGTGCCAGCAGTTTATCCCTGTTTGTGTATTCACCCCTCCACTTT.

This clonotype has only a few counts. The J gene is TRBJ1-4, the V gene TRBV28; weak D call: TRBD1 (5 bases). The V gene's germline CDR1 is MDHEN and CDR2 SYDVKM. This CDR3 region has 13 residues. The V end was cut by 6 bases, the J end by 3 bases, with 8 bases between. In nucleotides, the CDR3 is TGTGCCAGCAGAGCGGGACCTAATGAAAAACTGTTTTTT. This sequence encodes CASRAGPNEKLFF.

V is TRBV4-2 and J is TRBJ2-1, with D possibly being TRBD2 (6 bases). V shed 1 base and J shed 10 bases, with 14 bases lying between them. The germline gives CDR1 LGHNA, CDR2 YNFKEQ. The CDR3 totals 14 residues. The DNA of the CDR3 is TGTGCCAGCAGCCAAGCTAGCGACGTCCGAGAGCAGTTCTTC. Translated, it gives CASSQASDVREQFF.

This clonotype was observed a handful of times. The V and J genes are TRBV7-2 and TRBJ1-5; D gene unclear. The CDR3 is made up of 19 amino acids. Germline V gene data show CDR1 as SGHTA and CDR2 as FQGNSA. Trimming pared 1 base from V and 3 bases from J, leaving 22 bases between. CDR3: CASSLVGLRVGGFNQPQHF. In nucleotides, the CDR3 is TGTGCCAGCAGCTTAGTAGGGCTAAGGGTTGGCGGATTCAATCAGCCCCAGCATTTT.

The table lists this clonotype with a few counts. CDR3 region: CASSQGSGVTSTDTQYF. CDR3 sequence (DNA): TGCGCCAGCAGCCAAGGTTCGGGAGTAACTAGCACAGATACGCAGTATTTT. The chain is built from TRBV4-3 and TRBJ2-3; tentatively, D is TRBD2 (6 bases). V was clipped by 1 base and J by 0 bases, with 14 bases between them. From germline, CDR1 is LGHNA and CDR2 YSLEER. The CDR3 has 17 amino acids.

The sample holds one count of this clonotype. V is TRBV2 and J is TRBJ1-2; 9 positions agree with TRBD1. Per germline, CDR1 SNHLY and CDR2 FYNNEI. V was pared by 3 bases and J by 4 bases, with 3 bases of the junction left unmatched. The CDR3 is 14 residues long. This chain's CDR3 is CASSDWDRAYGYTF. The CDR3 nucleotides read TGTGCCAGCAGTGACTGGGACAGGGCCTATGGCTACACCTTC.

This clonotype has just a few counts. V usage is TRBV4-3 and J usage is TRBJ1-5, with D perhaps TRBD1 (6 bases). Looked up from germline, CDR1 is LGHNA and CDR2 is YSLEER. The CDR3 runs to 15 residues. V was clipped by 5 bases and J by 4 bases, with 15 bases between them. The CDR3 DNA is TGCGCCAGCAGCAGTGACAGGTATACTAATCAGCCCCAGCATTTT. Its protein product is CASSSDRYTNQPQHF.

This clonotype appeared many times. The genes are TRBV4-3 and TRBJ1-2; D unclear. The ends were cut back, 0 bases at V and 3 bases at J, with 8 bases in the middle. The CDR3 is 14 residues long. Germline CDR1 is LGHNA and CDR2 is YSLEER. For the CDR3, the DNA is TGCGCCAGCAGCCAAGACCGGCCACACTATGGCTACACCTTC. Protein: CASSQDRPHYGYTF.